This record looks at one TCR beta chain sequence and its context. Its antigen is currently unknown. This sample was included in a study of identical twins. The CDR3 is 15 residues long. The trim removed 6 bases at V and 5 bases at J, leaving 12 bases unmatched. CDR1 is MNHNS and CDR2 is SASEGT in the germline V gene. Whole-study findings and limits: Low generation-probability sequences were in excess among twin-shared out-of-frame alpha sequences. Excess sharing between twins was weaker in beta out-of-frame sequences. Abundant beta clonotypes from cord blood bore fewer insertions; memory repertoires lacked this pattern.

Unique molecular identifiers were present on the cDNA, and a universal primer site came from template switching. TCRdb re-called the 5' RACE reads with MiXCR, one entry per CDR3 protein. The table has more than 1.5 million distinct CDR3 sequences, less than 35% seen once. J is TRBJ1-1 and V is TRBV6-1, with 7 bases that match TRBD1. The sample was cord blood. The TCR originated in a newborn girl in good health. The CDR3 DNA reads as TGTGCCAGCAGGCTCGACAGGGAGAGAGGGACTGAAGCTTTCTTT. Its protein product is CASRLDRERGTEAFF.